This T cell receptor (beta chain) emerged from a study of Graves' ophthalmopathy and Graves' hyperthyroidism. Each hyperthyroidism patient was newly diagnosed, with under 2 months' duration, and aged 18 to 65. RNA transcripts yielded amplified TCR beta CDR3 regions. An opening RT-PCR round employed HTBI primers and preceded a second-round multiplex PCR. TCRdb passed the multiplex PCR reads through MiXCR, listing each CDR3 protein once. Of hundreds of thousands of distinct CDR3 sequences listed, 15% to 17% were seen once; the top ten hold roughly 7%. Trimming at V came to 3 bases and at J to 4 bases, leaving 4 bases not matched to a gene. Germline V gene lookup returns CDR1 KGHSH and CDR2 LQKENI. The CDR3 totals 14 residues. This clonotype was detected many times.

This TCR was sampled from a woman aged 18-29 years with stable Graves' hyperthyroidism. The chain is built from TRBV18 and TRBJ2-5, with 8 bases identical to TRBD1. The sample consisted of peripheral blood. For the CDR3, the DNA is TGTGCCAGCTCACCCAGGGGGCGCAGAGAGACCCAGTACTTC. Translation gives CASSPRGRRETQYF.